This entry describes one T cell receptor beta chain. It lacks a known antigen. Within one base of it there is no much larger clone, and no base qualities were kept. Library method: multiplex PCR. Sequencing relied on an Illumina HiSeq 4000. CDR3 regions were amplified by Arm-PCR with iRepertoire HTBI primers to construct TCR beta libraries. Gel purification was performed on PCR products prior to sequencing. As for the authors' bioinformatics: Gene usage analysis of CDR3 amino acid clonotypes relied on the roughly 60 TRBV and 13 to 15 TRBJ segments identified across samples. Filtered high-quality paired reads were merged into contigs using COPE and FqMerger. Contigs were aligned with BLAST to IMGT TRBV, TRBD and TRBJ reference genes, and CDR3 was defined per IMGT. Clonotypes above 0.1% frequency were classified as highly expanded clones. Repertoire diversity was measured by Shannon entropy, and V-J evenness by the Gini coefficient. A clonotype was considered public if more than one individual shared it. The raw public reads went through TCRdb reprocessing: fastp at Q25, MiXCR clone calling, in-frame beta chains kept. Entries that share a CDR3 protein sequence are merged under the most common genes and DNA. None of the V and J calls come from the authors' own analysis; TCRdb made them. Counted in this sample were 420,000 or so distinct CDR3 sequences; about a quarter of them appeared once. The ten most abundant clones make up roughly a quarter of the sample.

The time point label of this sample denotes: persistent/refractory GD, antithyroid drugs over 5 years with positive TRAb. For both TCR sequencing and RNA sequencing, RNA was extracted from PBMCs in TRIzol. The diagnosis of Graves' disease was made according to American Thyroid Association guidelines. Patients were recruited from an endocrinology department in Xi'an, China. From each patient, about 9 milliliters of peripheral blood was collected into an EDTA anticoagulant tube. Ficoll Paque Plus density gradient separation was used to isolate PBMCs, and no further T cell sorting was performed. RNA quality was checked with an Agilent 2100 Bioanalyzer and agarose gel, and concentration with a NanoDrop 2000. This sample is part of a study of regulatory T cells in long-lasting Graves disease (dated by TCRdb to about 2021). Regarding the study in general: Persistent Graves' disease was defined as antithyroid drug treatment for over 5 years with persistently positive TSH receptor autoantibodies. Persistent Graves' disease patients were compared with newly diagnosed Graves' disease patients by peripheral blood TCR sequencing and RNA sequencing. The study was conducted in China and was registered as a clinical trial. A total of 35 or so samples were covered by TCR sequencing, comprising some 13 persistent and around 20 newly diagnosed Graves' disease patients. On average, persistent Graves' disease patients in the clinical cohort had been on antithyroid drugs for approximately ten years.

Trimming takes 5 bases off V and 4 bases off J; junction bases not matched to a gene: 8. From its cysteine to its phenylalanine, the CDR3 spans 15 amino acids. Only the CDR3 DNA is retained, 45 bases long and in frame from the first base. The germline V gene yields SGHTA for CDR1 and FQGNSA for CDR2. General conclusions and limits of the study: Persistent Graves' disease patients showed lower TCR Shannon entropy and fewer highly expanded clones than newly diagnosed patients, suggesting clonal expansion. Only the TCR beta chain was sequenced and analyzed. Preferential use of TRBV28, TRBJ1-2 and TRBJ2-5 was observed in persistent disease, whereas TRBV20-1 and TRBJ2-1 were favored in newly diagnosed disease. Patients with persistent disease shared more public clonotypes (fewer than 3,000) than newly diagnosed patients did (966). Peripheral blood alone was examined, since thyroid tissue, which constituted the primary lesion, could not be accessed. The small sample size was acknowledged by the authors as a limitation that may reduce accuracy.

The source is a female donor with Graves disease. This specimen consisted of peripheral blood mononuclear cells (PBMCs), obtained when the disease was refractory, from a patient treated with antithyroid drugs. The sequence is built from TRBV7-2 and TRBJ2-3; the central 8 bases match TRBD1. The DNA reads TGTGCCAGCAGCAATAACAGGGGGGTGGCAGATACGCAGTATTTT. This sequence encodes CASSNNRGVADTQYF. Where the CDR3 stops, the reference TRBV7-2 and TRBJ2-3 genes take over; the full variable domain is GAGVSQSPSNKVTEKGKDVELRCDPISGHTALYWYRQSLGQGLEFLIYFQGNSAPDKSGLPSDRFSAERTGGSVSTLTIQRTQQEDSAVYLCASSNNRGVADTQYFGPGTRLTVL.